Shown below are 2 T cell receptor beta chains from a single sample sequenced in a study of beta chain features in type 1 diabetes. The isolated RNA, all of it, was reverse transcribed, so expressed TCRB transcripts were what got sequenced. Generated by immunoSEQ multiplex PCR, the TCRdb table keeps only in-frame clones and is missing some. This table holds about 320,000 clones, 11% to 15% found once. The sample was central memory CD4+ T cells from blood. The receptors stem from a man in his thirties or forties in good health.

This clone was detected only a few times. J is TRBJ2-1 and V is TRBV7-2, with TRBD2 matching over 9 bases. CDR1 is SGHTA and CDR2 is FQGNSA in the germline V gene. Losses at the gene ends were 6 bases for V and 9 bases for J; bases not matched to a gene: 3. This CDR3 has 12 amino acids. The CDR3 bases are TGTGCCAGCAGATATAGCGGGAGTGAGCAGTTCTTC. Its protein product is CASRYSGSEQFF.

On this clone itself: In the same sample, other DNA sequences code for this CDR3. For the CDR3, the DNA is TGTGCCAGCAGCTCCTCGAGCTCCTACGAGCAGTACGTC. Residues: CASSSSSSYEQYV. The genes are TRBV5-6 and TRBJ2-7; D gene ambiguous. CDR3 length: 13 amino acids. V gave up 3 bases and J gave up 0 bases, with 7 bases separating them. Germline V gives CDR1 SGHDT, CDR2 YYEEEE.